Below, 18 T cell receptor beta chains from the same sample are listed, as sequenced in a study of blood T cell repertoires in COVID-19. TCRdb keeps only in-frame clones here, not all; method: immunoSEQ multiplex PCR. Of 200,000 to 250,000 clones listed, over 70% are singletons. Sequenced material: peripheral blood. These receptors were collected from a woman between 70 and 85 years old with acute or convalescent COVID-19.

The rearrangement uses TRBV19 and TRBJ1-5; a possible D gene is TRBD1 (5 bases). CDR1 LNHDA and CDR2 SQIVND come from the germline V gene (reference sequence). V was pared by 9 bases and J by 1 base, with 10 bases between. The CDR3 runs 13 residues. The CDR3 sequence: CASGTWSNQPQHF. The CDR3 nucleotides read TGTGCCAGCGGGACTTGGAGCAATCAGCCCCAGCATTTT.

The V gene is TRBV7-2, the J gene TRBJ1-2; 7 bases fit TRBD1. This CDR3 is built from 14 residues. CDR1 and CDR2 (germline): SGHTA, FQGNSA. Germline trimming cut 5 bases from V and 2 bases from J; bases unmatched to any gene: 5. The CDR3 DNA reads TGTGCCAGCAGCCTGGGACAGACCAACTATGGCTACACCTTC. Its protein product is CASSLGQTNYGYTF.

In DNA, the CDR3 is TGTGCCAGCAGCCCTTACTTAGGAGCGGGTTCTGGAAACACCATATATTTT. It translates to CASSPYLGAGSGNTIYF. V is TRBV21-1 and J is TRBJ1-3. TRBV21-1 corresponds to a pseudogene. This CDR3 comprises 17 residues.

The genes are TRBV18 and TRBJ1-1; D is unresolved. The CDR3 contains 13 residues. V gave up 3 bases and J gave up 7 bases, with 12 bases separating them. Germline V lookup: CDR1 KGHSH, CDR2 LQKENI. This CDR3 reads CASSPSRTIEAFF. As DNA, the CDR3 is TGTGCCAGCTCACCTTCTAGGACTATTGAAGCTTTCTTT.

The chain links TRBV5-1 to TRBJ2-2, with TRBD2 identical over 14 bases. The germline gives CDR1 SGHRS, CDR2 YFSETQ. This CDR3 contains 18 residues. V gave up 4 bases and J gave up 1 base; unmatched junction bases: 6. The CDR3 sequence: CASSLGLAGGLNTGELFF. The DNA of the CDR3 is TGCGCCAGCAGCCTTGGACTAGCGGGGGGATTGAACACCGGGGAGCTGTTTTTT.

The rearrangement joins TRBV5-8 to TRBJ2-5; 7 bases line up with TRBD2. J lost 7 bases, V lost 5 bases, and 17 bases had no gene match. Per the germline V gene, CDR1 is SGHTS and CDR2 is YDEGEE. CDR3 length equals 16 residues. The CDR3 region is CASSSDRGRTRVTQYF. CDR3 in DNA: TGTGCCAGCAGTTCGGATCGGGGGAGGACTAGGGTGACCCAGTACTTC.

The chain's CDR3 is CASSQVATGGGYTF. The CDR3 nucleotides read TGTGCCAGCAGCCAAGTGGCGACAGGGGGCGGCTACACCTTC. The J gene is TRBJ1-2, the V gene TRBV3-1 (or the pseudogene TRBV3-2); 10 bases fit TRBD1. V lost 1 base, J lost 8 bases, and 4 bases stayed unmatched. From germline, CDR1 is LGHDT and CDR2 YNNKEL (reference sequence). The CDR3 totals 14 residues.

The J gene is TRBJ1-2, the V gene TRBV20-1, with TRBD1 identical over 10 bases. J lost 6 bases, V lost 5 bases, and 0 bases had no gene match. The CDR3 spans 11 residues. Per the germline V gene, CDR1 is DFQATT and CDR2 is SNEGSKA (reference sequence). CDR3: CSADRGHGYTF. Written as DNA, the CDR3 is TGCAGTGCTGACAGGGGGCATGGCTACACCTTC.

This chain connects TRBV3-1 (or the pseudogene TRBV3-2) to TRBJ2-7; D is undetermined. V was pared by 8 bases and J by 0 bases, with 20 bases between. From germline, CDR1 is LGHDT and CDR2 YNNKEL (reference sequence). The CDR3 is 16 amino acids. CDR3 sequence reads: CASPTVQVSASYEQYF. The CDR3 DNA follows: TGTGCCAGCCCCACCGTCCAGGTCTCTGCCTCCTACGAGCAGTACTTC.

The rearrangement links TRBV7-2 to TRBJ2-5; TRBD1 matches 9 bases. V lost 4 bases, J lost 3 bases, and 12 bases stayed unmatched. The length of the CDR3 is 17 residues. CDR1 and CDR2 (germline): SGHTA, FQGNSA. The CDR3 sequence is CASSYPTTGQGKETQYF. In DNA, the CDR3 is TGTGCCAGCAGCTATCCTACCACGGGACAGGGAAAAGAGACCCAGTACTTC.

V and J are TRBV6-5 and TRBJ2-3; 8 positions match TRBD2. Unmatched junction bases numbered 6, after V lost 3 bases and J lost 4 bases. The germline gives CDR1 MNHEY, CDR2 SVGAGI. This CDR3 is built from 15 residues. CDR3 loop: CASSYSGGRADTQYF. As DNA, the CDR3 is TGTGCCAGCAGTTATTCGGGGGGGCGGGCAGATACGCAGTATTTT.

The chain has TRBV6-5 and TRBJ1-1; 7 bases map to TRBD1. CDR3 length: 15 amino acids. With V trimmed by 6 bases and J by 1 base, 8 bases remained unmatched. Looked up from germline, CDR1 is MNHEY and CDR2 is SVGAGI. The chain's CDR3 is CASRINHRGNTEAFF. The CDR3 nucleotides are TGTGCCAGCAGAATAAACCACAGGGGGAACACTGAAGCTTTCTTT.

V usage is TRBV5-1 and J usage is TRBJ2-3, with 11 positions matching TRBD2. The CDR3 has 14 residues. The germline V gene has CDR1 SGHRS and CDR2 YFSETQ. The ends lost 4 bases at V and 4 bases at J; junction bases unmatched: 2. In DNA, the CDR3 is TGCGCCAGCAGCCAGGGACTAGCGGCAGATACGCAGTATTTT. Protein product: CASSQGLAADTQYF. Filled out from reference TRBV5-1 and TRBJ2-3, the complete variable domain reads KAGVTQTPRYLIKTRGQQVTLSCSPISGHRSVSWYQQTPGQGLQFLFEYFSETQRNKGNFPGRFSGRQFSNSRSEMNVSTLELGDSALYLCASSQGLAADTQYFGPGTRLTVL.

This chain uses TRBV30 with TRBJ1-2; the D gene is possibly TRBD1 (5 bases). The germline CDR1 and CDR2 sequences are GTSNPN and SVGIG (reference sequence). There are 12 residues in the CDR3. V was clipped by 2 bases and J by 6 bases, with 10 bases between them. In DNA, the CDR3 is TGTGCCTGGAGTTGGAGGGGTAATGGCTACACCTTC. Its protein product is CAWSWRGNGYTF.

This clone appeared a few times. V is TRBV5-8 and J is TRBJ1-4; no clear D. The CDR3 contains 16 residues. Looked up from germline, CDR1 is SGHTS and CDR2 is YDEGEE. V gave up 0 bases and J gave up 7 bases, with 16 bases separating them. The CDR3 is CASSLATAEAGEKLFF. DNA for the CDR3: TGTGCCAGCAGCTTGGCCACCGCGGAGGCAGGTGAAAAACTGTTTTTT.

This clone showed up just a few times. The V gene is TRBV5-1, the J gene TRBJ2-1; 9 nucleotides match TRBD1. J lost 9 bases, V lost 2 bases, and 15 bases had no gene match. Germline V gives CDR1 SGHRS, CDR2 YFSETQ. The CDR3 runs to 17 residues. CDR3 nucleotides: TGCGCCAGCAGCTTTCGGTTCGGTACAGGGGGCATTGGTGAGCAGTTCTTC. Translation gives CASSFRFGTGGIGEQFF.

This chain connects TRBV28 to TRBJ2-5, with 7 bases fitting TRBD1. J gave up 1 base and V 8 bases, and 4 bases lay outside the gene matches. The CDR3 totals 13 residues. Per germline, CDR1 MDHEN and CDR2 SYDVKM. The CDR3 DNA reads as TGTGCCAGCGGACGACAGGGCCAAGAGACCCAGTACTTC. Protein: CASGRQGQETQYF.

The chain joins TRBV9 to TRBJ2-2; the D is unclear. This CDR3 spans 13 amino acids. Germline-derived CDR1 and CDR2 are SGDLS and YYNGEE. V was clipped by 0 bases and J by 7 bases, with 7 bases between them. The chain's CDR3 is CASSVVTVGELFF. In nucleotides, the CDR3 is TGTGCCAGCAGCGTAGTAACTGTCGGGGAGCTGTTTTTT.